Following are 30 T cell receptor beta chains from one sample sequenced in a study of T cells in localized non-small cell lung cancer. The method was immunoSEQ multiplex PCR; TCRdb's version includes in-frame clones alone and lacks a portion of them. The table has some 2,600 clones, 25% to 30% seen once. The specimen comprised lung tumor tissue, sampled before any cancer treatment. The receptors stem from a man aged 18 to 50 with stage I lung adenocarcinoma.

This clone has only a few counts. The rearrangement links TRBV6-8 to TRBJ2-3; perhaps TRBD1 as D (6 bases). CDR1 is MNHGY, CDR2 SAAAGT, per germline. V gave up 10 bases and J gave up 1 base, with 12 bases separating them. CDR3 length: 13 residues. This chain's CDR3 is CAINAGGTDTQYF. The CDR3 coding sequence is TGTGCCATCAATGCAGGGGGCACAGATACGCAGTATTTT.

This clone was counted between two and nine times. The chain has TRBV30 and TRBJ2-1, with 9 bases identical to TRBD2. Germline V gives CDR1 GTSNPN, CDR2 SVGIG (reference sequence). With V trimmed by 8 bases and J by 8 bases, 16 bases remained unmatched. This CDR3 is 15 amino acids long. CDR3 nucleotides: TGTGCCATTCGAATGGGGCTAGCGGGGCTGGATGAGCAGTTCTTC. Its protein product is CAIRMGLAGLDEQFF.

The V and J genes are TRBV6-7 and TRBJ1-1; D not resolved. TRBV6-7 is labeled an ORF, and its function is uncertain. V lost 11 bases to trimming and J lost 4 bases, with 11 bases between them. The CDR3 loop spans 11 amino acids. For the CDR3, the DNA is TGTGCCGCAAGGGAAAGCACTGAAGCTTTCTTT. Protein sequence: CAARESTEAFF.

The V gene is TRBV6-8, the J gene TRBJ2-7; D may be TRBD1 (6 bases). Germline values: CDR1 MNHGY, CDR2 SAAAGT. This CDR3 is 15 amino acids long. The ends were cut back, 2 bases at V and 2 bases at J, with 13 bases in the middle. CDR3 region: CASSYQPQGTYEQYF. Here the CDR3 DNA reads TGTGCCAGCAGTTACCAACCTCAGGGGACCTACGAGCAGTACTTC.

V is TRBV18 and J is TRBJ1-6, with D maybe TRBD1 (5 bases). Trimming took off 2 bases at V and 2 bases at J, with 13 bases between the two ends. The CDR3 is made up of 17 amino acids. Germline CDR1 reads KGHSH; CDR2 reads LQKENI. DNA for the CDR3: TGTGCCAGCTCACCAAGGTTCGGGGGAGCCTATAATTCACCCCTCCACTTT. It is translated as CASSPRFGGAYNSPLHF.

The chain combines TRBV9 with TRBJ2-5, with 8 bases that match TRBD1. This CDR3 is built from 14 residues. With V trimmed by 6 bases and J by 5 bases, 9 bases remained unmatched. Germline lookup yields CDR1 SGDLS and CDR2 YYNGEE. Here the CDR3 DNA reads TGTGCCAGCACTAAGAACAGGGGGTGGGAGACCCAGTACTTC. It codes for CASTKNRGWETQYF. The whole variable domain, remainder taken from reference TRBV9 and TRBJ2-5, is DSGVTQTPKHLITATGQRVTLRCSPRSGDLSVYWYQQSLDQGLQFLIQYYNGEERAKGNILERFSAQQFPDLHSELNLSSLELGDSALYFCASTKNRGWETQYFGPGTRLLVL.

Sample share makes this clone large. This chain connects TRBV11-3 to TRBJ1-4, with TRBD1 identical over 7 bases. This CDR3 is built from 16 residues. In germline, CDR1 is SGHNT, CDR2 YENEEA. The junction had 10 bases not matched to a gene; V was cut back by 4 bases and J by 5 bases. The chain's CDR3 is CASSSLQGLENEKLFF. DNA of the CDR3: TGTGCCAGCAGCTCACTACAGGGGCTCGAAAATGAAAAACTGTTTTTT.

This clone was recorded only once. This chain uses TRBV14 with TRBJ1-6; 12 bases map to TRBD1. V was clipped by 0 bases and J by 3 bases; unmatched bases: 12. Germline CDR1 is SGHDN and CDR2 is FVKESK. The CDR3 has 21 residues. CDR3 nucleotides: TGTGCCAGCAGCCAAGATCCTCGACGGGACAGGGGGCATCGCTATAATTCACCCCTCCACTTT. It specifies CASSQDPRRDRGHRYNSPLHF.

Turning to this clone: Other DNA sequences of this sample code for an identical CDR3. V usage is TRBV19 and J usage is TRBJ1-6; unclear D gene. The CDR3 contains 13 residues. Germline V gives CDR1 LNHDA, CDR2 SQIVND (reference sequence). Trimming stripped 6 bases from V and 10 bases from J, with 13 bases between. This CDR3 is CASRRDRNSPLHF. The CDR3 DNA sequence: TGTGCCAGTAGGCGGGATAGGAACTCACCCCTCCACTTT.

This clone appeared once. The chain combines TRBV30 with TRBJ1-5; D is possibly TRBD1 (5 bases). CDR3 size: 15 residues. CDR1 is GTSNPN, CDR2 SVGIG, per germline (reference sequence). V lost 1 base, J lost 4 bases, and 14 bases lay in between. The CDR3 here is CAWSDPLGGNQPQHF. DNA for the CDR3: TGTGCCTGGAGTGATCCTTTGGGGGGGAATCAGCCCCAGCATTTT. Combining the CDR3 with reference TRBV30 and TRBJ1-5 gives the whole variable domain SQTIHQWPATLVQPVGSPLSLECTVEGTSNPNLYWYRQAAGRGLQLLFYSVGIGQISSEVPQNLSASRPQDRQFILSSKKLLLSDSGFYLCAWSDPLGGNQPQHFGDGTRLSIL.

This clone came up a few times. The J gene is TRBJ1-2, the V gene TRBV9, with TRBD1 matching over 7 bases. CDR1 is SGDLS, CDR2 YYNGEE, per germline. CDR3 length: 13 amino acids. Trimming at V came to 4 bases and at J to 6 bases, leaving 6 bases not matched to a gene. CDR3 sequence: CASSPWDSHGYTF. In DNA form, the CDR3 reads TGTGCCAGCAGCCCCTGGGACAGTCATGGCTACACCTTC.

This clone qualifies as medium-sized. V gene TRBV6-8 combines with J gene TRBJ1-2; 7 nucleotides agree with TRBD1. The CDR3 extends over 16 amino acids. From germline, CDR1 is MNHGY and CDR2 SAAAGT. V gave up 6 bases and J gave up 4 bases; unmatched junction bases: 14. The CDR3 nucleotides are TGTGCCAGCAGACCACCTTCCGGGACAGCGGGCTATGGCTACACCTTC. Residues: CASRPPSGTAGYGYTF.

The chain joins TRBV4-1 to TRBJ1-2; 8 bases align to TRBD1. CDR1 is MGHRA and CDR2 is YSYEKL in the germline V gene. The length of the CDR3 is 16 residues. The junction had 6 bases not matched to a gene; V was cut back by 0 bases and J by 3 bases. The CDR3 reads CASSQDGTGAYYGYTF. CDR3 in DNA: TGCGCCAGCAGCCAAGATGGGACAGGTGCCTACTATGGCTACACCTTC.

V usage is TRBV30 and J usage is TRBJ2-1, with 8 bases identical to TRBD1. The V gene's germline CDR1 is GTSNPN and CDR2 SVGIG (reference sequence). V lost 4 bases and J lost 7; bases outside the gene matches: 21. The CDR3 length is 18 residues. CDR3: CAWIRNRGSKLLQNEQFF. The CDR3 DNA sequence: TGTGCCTGGATTAGGAACAGGGGGTCCAAACTACTACAGAATGAGCAGTTCTTC.

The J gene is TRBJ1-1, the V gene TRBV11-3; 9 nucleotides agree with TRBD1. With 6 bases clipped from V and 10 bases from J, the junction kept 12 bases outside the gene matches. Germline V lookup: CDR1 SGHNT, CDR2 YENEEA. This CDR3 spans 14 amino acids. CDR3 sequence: CASRPPGQGFGAFF. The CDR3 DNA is TGTGCCAGCAGACCACCGGGACAGGGCTTCGGAGCTTTCTTT.

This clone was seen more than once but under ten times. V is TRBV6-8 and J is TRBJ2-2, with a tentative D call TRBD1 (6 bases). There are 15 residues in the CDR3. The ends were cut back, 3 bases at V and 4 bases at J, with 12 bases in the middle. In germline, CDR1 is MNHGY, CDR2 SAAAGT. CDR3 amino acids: CASSYRKQGTGELFF. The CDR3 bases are TGTGCCAGCAGTTATCGGAAACAGGGCACCGGGGAGCTGTTTTTT.

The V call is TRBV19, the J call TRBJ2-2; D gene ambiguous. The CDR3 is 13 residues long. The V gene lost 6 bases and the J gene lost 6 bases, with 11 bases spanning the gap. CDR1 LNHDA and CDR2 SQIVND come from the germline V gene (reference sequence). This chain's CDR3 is CASRLLEAGELFF. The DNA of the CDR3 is TGTGCCAGTAGGCTCCTAGAAGCCGGGGAGCTGTTTTTT.

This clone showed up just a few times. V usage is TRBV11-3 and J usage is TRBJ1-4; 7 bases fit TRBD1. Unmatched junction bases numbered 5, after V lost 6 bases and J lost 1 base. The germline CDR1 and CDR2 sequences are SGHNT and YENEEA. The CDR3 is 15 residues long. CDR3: CASSPGGETNEKLFF. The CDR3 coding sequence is TGTGCCAGCAGTCCAGGGGGGGAAACTAATGAAAAACTGTTTTTT. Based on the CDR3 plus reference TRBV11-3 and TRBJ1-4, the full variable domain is EAGVVQSPRYKIIEKKQPVAFWCNPISGHNTLYWYLQNLGQGPELLIRYENEEAVDDSQLPKDRFSAERLKGVDSTLKIQPAELGDSAVYLCASSPGGETNEKLFFGSGTQLSVL.

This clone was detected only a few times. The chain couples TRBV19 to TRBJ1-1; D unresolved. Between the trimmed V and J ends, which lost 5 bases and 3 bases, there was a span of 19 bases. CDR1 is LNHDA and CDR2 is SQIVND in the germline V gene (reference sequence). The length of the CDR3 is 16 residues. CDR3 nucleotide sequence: TGTGCCAGTAGTCCCGTCCTTAATCCCTCCTACACTGAAGCTTTCTTT. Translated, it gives CASSPVLNPSYTEAFF. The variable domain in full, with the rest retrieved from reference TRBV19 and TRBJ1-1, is DGGITQSPKYLFRKEGQNVTLSCEQNLNHDAMYWYRQDPGQGLRLIYYSQIVNDFQKGDIAEGYSVSREKKESFPLTVTSAQKNPTAFYLCASSPVLNPSYTEAFFGQGTRLTVV.

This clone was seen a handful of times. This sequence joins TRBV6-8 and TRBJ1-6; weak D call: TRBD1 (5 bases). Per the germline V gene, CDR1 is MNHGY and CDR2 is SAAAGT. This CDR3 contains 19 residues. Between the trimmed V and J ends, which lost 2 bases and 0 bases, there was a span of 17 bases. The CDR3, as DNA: TGTGCCAGCAGTTACGGAGGTACAGGTTGGAGCTCCTATAATTCACCCCTCCACTTT. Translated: CASSYGGTGWSSYNSPLHF.

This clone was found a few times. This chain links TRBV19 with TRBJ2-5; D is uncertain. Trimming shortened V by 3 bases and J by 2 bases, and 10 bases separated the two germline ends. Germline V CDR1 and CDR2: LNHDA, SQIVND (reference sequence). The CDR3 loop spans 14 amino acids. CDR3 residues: CASSIKTLQETQYF. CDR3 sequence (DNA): TGTGCCAGTAGTATTAAAACATTACAAGAGACCCAGTACTTC.

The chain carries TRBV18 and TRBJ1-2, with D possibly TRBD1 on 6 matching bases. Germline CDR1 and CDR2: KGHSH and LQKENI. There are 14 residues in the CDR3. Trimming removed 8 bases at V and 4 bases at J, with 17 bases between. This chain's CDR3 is CASVGGTTLYGYTF. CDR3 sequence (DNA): TGTGCCAGCGTTGGGGGGACAACTCTCTATGGCTACACCTTC. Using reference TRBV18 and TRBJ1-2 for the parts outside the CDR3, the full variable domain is NAGVMQNPRHLVRRRGQEARLRCSPMKGHSHVYWYRQLPEEGLKFMVYLQKENIIDESGMPKERFSAEFPKEGPSILRIQQVVRGDSAAYFCASVGGTTLYGYTFGSGTRLTVV.

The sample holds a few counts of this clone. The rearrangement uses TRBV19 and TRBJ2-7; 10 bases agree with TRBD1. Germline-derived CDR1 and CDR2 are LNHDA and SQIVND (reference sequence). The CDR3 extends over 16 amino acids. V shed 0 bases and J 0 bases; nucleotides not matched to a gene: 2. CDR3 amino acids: CASSIDGQGGSYEQYF. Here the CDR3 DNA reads TGTGCCAGTAGTATAGATGGACAGGGGGGCTCCTACGAGCAGTACTTC.

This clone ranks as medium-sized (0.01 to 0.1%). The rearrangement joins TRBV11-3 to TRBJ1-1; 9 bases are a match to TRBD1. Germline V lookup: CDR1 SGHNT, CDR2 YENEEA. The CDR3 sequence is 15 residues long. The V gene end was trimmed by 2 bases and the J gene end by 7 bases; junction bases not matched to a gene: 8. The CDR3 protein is CASSLTQGAGSEAFF. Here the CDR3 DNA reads TGTGCCAGCAGCTTAACACAGGGGGCGGGCAGTGAAGCTTTCTTT.

The CDR3 here is CASSSTGGASYNSPLHF. The CDR3 bases are TGTGCCAGCTCATCTACAGGGGGCGCATCCTATAATTCACCCCTCCACTTT. The rearrangement uses TRBV18 and TRBJ1-6; TRBD1 agrees at 9 bases. Germline V CDR1 and CDR2: KGHSH, LQKENI. The CDR3 loop spans 17 amino acids. V was clipped by 5 bases and J by 1 base; unmatched bases: 6.

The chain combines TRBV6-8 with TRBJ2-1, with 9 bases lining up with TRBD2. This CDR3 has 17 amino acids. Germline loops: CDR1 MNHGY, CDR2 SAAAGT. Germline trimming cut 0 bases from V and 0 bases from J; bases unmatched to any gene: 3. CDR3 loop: CASSYSSGGSSYNEQFF. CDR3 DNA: TGTGCCAGCAGTTACTCGAGCGGGGGGAGCTCCTACAATGAGCAGTTCTTC.

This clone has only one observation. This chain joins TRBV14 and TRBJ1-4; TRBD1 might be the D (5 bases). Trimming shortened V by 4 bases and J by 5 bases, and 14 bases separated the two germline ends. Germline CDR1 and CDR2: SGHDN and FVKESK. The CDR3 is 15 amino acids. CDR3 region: CASSRDLDSNEKLFF. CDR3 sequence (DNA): TGTGCCAGCAGCCGAGACCTAGACAGCAATGAAAAACTGTTTTTT.

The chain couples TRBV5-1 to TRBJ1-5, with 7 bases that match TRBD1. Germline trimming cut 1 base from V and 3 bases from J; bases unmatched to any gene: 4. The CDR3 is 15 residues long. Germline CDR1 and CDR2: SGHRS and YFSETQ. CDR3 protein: CASSLTGAINQPQHF. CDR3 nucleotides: TGCGCCAGCAGCTTGACAGGGGCGATCAATCAGCCCCAGCATTTT.

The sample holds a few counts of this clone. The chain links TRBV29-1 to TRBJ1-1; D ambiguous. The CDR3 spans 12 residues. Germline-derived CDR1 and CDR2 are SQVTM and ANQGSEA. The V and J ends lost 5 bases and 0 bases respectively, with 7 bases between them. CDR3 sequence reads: CSVRLMNTEAFF. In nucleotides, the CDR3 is TGCAGCGTTAGGCTCATGAACACTGAAGCTTTCTTT.

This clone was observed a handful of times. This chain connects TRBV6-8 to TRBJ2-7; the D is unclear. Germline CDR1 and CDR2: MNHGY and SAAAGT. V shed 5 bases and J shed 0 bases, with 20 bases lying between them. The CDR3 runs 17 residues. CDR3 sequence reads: CASSMGYQPPSSYEQYF. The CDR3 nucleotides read TGTGCCAGCAGTATGGGATACCAGCCACCCAGCTCCTACGAGCAGTACTTC.